This T cell receptor beta chain was sequenced during a study of T cells after yellow fever vaccination. This clonotype appeared a few times. The germline CDR1 and CDR2 sequences are SGDLS and YYNGEE. The CDR3 is 15 amino acids. Trimming left V 1 base short and J 2 bases short, with 12 bases between. TCRdb re-analysed the 5' RACE reads in MiXCR, keeping a single row per CDR3 protein. The sample holds 320,000 or so distinct CDR3 sequences, about 7.8% seen once. The rearrangement joins TRBV9 to TRBJ2-5; D may be TRBD2 (5 bases). This TCR derives from a man aged 18 to 30 who received the YFV17D yellow fever vaccine. Source: PBMCs, taken about 41 days after the first yellow fever vaccination. The CDR3 reads CASSVNLDFQETQYF. The CDR3 nucleotides are TGTGCCAGCAGCGTAAATCTGGACTTTCAAGAGACCCAGTACTTC.